The sequence of this T cell receptor beta chain was determined in a study of beta chain features in type 1 diabetes. Study findings and constraints: Shortening of TCRB CDR3s, moderate but significant, appeared in all four CD4+ subsets of Type 1 diabetes patients.

Concerning this clone itself: Its specificity is unknown.

The whole isolated RNA underwent reverse transcription, so sequencing captured expressed TCRB transcripts. The table came from immunoSEQ multiplex PCR; TCRdb's copy has only in-frame clones and leaves some out. Here the sample spans under 300,000 clones, about a tenth being singletons. The CDR3 runs 15 residues. V was pared by 6 bases and J by 7 bases, with 8 bases of the junction left unmatched. CDR1 and CDR2 (germline): LNHDA, SQIVND (reference sequence). This chain uses TRBV19 with TRBJ1-6; 8 nucleotides align to TRBD1. The TCR originated in a man aged 30 to 45 with type 1 diabetes. The sample taken for sequencing was naive CD4+ T cells from blood. CDR3 in DNA: TGTGCCAGTAGCAGACAGGGGCAAACGAATTCACCCCTCCACTTT. Amino acid sequence: CASSRQGQTNSPLHF.